This T cell receptor (beta chain) was recorded in a study of cytomegalovirus exposure and HLA in healthy donors. Separate from the approximately 670-subject first cohort, the roughly 120-subject validation cohort was the one that the donors belonged to. The V end lost 0 bases, the J end lost 1 base, and 3 bases lay between the germline ends. There are 13 residues in the CDR3. The germline V gene encodes CDR1 SGHNT and CDR2 YYREEE (reference sequence). Assay: immunoSEQ multiplex PCR; the TCRdb copy retains only in-frame clones and omits some. The sample shows tens of thousands of clones, 80% to 95% of them seen only once. Points from the study as a whole: A list of approximately 160 TCR beta chains associated with cytomegalovirus was given.

Details on this clone: The antigen remains unidentified.

The receptor was derived from a woman in her thirties in good health and CMV-seronegative. The rearrangement uses TRBV5-4 and TRBJ2-3; D remains ambiguous. Sequencing was done on a sample of PBMCs. This CDR3 reads CASSLAGTDTQYF. The CDR3 DNA reads TGTGCCAGCAGCTTGGCGGGCACAGATACGCAGTATTTT.